Presented here are 23 T cell receptor beta chains from one specimen sequenced in a study of low-dose radiotherapy and immunotherapy resistance in tumors. Alpha and beta chains were covered, as first-strand cDNA relied on TRAV- and TRBV-specific primers. A roughly 20-cycle PCR with a constant-region primer and V-primer adapter amplified TCRs. TCRdb reprocessed the reads with MiXCR, giving one entry per CDR3 protein. The table has about 71,000 distinct CDR3 sequences, 30% to 40% seen once; the top ten hold 11%. Time point of the sample: before trial treatment. The sequencing used PBMCs, collected before treatment. Receptors were obtained from a female donor with ovarian cancer.

This clonotype was seen at least ten times. The J gene is TRBJ2-7, the V gene TRBV12-3 or TRBV12-4, with 8 bases lining up with TRBD2. This CDR3 contains 14 residues. V shed 6 bases and J 2 bases; nucleotides not matched to a gene: 6. Written as DNA, the CDR3 is TGTGCCAGCAGACCCGGGGGGGGAACCTACGAGCAGTACTTC. Encoded protein: CASRPGGGTYEQYF.

This clonotype was counted many times. This chain links TRBV12-3 or TRBV12-4 with TRBJ1-4, with D unresolved. The CDR3 covers 18 residues. Trimming took off 4 bases at V and 8 bases at J, with 26 bases between the two ends. The CDR3 reads CASSWADGFVSQEEKLFF. CDR3 bases: TGTGCCAGCAGTTGGGCTGACGGGTTCGTCAGTCAGGAGGAAAAACTGTTTTTT.

This clonotype was counted ten times or more. This chain connects TRBV27 to TRBJ2-7; 10 nucleotides line up with TRBD1. The V and J ends lost 6 bases and 6 bases, in that order; junction bases with no gene match: 5. The length of the CDR3 is 13 residues. Germline values: CDR1 MNHEY, CDR2 SMNVEV (reference sequence). The CDR3 bases are TGTGCCAGCAGGGGACAGGGGCTGCTCGAGCAGTACTTC. Protein product: CASRGQGLLEQYF.

By proportion, this clonotype is medium-sized. The chain links TRBV5-4 to TRBJ2-1; 10 bases align to TRBD1. The CDR3 totals 15 residues. V lost 4 bases and J lost 6; bases outside the gene matches: 7. Germline V gives CDR1 SGHNT, CDR2 YYREEE (reference sequence). The CDR3: CASSRGTGDGNEQFF. The DNA of the CDR3 is TGTGCCAGCAGCAGAGGGACAGGGGACGGCAATGAGCAGTTCTTC.

This clonotype was counted at least ten times. The V call is TRBV18, the J call TRBJ1-2; weak D call: TRBD1 (5 bases). Per the germline V gene, CDR1 is KGHSH and CDR2 is LQKENI. CDR3 length equals 14 residues. V lost 3 bases and J 3 bases, leaving 11 bases between the germline ends. CDR3 bases: TGTGCCAGCTCACCTGGGACTCGAGACTATGGCTACACCTTC. Protein product: CASSPGTRDYGYTF.

This clonotype was seen repeatedly, ten times or more. This chain links TRBV18 with TRBJ2-3; either TRBD1 or TRBD2 may fit D (5 bases each). Germline CDR1 reads KGHSH; CDR2 reads LQKENI. The V end was cut by 3 bases, the J end by 0 bases, with 10 bases between. The CDR3 length is 15 residues. The CDR3 DNA reads as TGTGCCAGCTCACCCTGGGACGGAAGCACAGATACGCAGTATTTT. As protein: CASSPWDGSTDTQYF.

This clonotype was seen ten or more times. V gene TRBV6-6 combines with J gene TRBJ1-6; D might be TRBD1 (5 bases). CDR3 length: 14 amino acids. The V end was cut by 2 bases, the J end by 8 bases, with 10 bases between. CDR1 is MNHNY and CDR2 is SVGAGI in the germline V gene (reference sequence). The CDR3 spells CASSYRGGDSPLHF. CDR3 nucleotide sequence: TGTGCCAGCAGTTACCGGGGGGGTGATTCACCCCTCCACTTT.

Details on this clonotype: Only one base separates this from a far larger clonotype, so it likely reflects a read error. The J gene is TRBJ2-1, the V gene TRBV6-2 or TRBV6-3; 8 bases line up with TRBD1. The CDR3 loop spans 16 amino acids. With V trimmed by 6 bases and J by 7 bases, 14 bases remained unmatched. Germline lookup yields CDR1 MNHEY and CDR2 SVGEGT. CDR3 region: CASSPPPGQGENEQFF. The CDR3 nucleotides read TGTGCCAGCAGCCCACCACCTGGACAGGGTGAGAATGAGCAGTTCTTC.

This clonotype was picked up many times. The rearrangement joins TRBV30 to TRBJ2-3; D call uncertain. CDR3 length equals 12 residues. Between the trimmed V and J ends, which lost 1 base and 6 bases, there was a span of 8 bases. CDR1 GTSNPN and CDR2 SVGIG come from the germline V gene (reference sequence). The CDR3 loop reads CAWSDLSDTQYF. The CDR3 DNA is TGTGCCTGGAGTGATCTCTCGGATACGCAGTATTTT.

The genes are TRBV19 and TRBJ1-4; 7 bases agree with TRBD1. This CDR3 spans 15 amino acids. Germline CDR1 LNHDA, CDR2 SQIVND (reference sequence). V shed 10 bases, J shed 0 bases, and the junction held 8 bases outside the gene matches. DNA of the CDR3: TGTGCCAATAGGGCGGACAGGTCAACTAATGAAAAACTGTTTTTT. Protein product: CANRADRSTNEKLFF.

Note on this clonotype: Only one base separates this from a far larger clonotype, so it likely reflects a read error. The CDR3 loop reads CASSAGGNRNEQYF. DNA for the CDR3: TGTGCCAGCAGCGCCGGGGGCAATCGGAATGAGCAGTACTTC. V usage is TRBV11-1 and J usage is TRBJ2-7, with D perhaps assigned TRBD1 or TRBD2 (6 bases each). Trimming pared 5 bases from V and 7 bases from J, leaving 18 bases between. The CDR3 runs to 14 residues. Germline CDR1 and CDR2: SGHAT and FQDESV (reference sequence).

This clonotype has a handful of counts. The chain has TRBV19 and TRBJ2-7; either TRBD1 or TRBD2 may fit D (5 bases each). Per germline, CDR1 LNHDA and CDR2 SQIVND (reference sequence). V was shortened by 4 bases and J by 0 bases, with 10 bases between the two germline ends. CDR3 size: 14 residues. The CDR3 loop is CASSTRGDSYEQYF. The CDR3 DNA sequence: TGTGCCAGTAGTACCAGAGGGGACTCCTACGAGCAGTACTTC.

This clonotype was observed at least ten times. The gene calls are TRBV7-3 and TRBJ2-1; D is tentatively TRBD1 or TRBD2 (6 bases each). With 3 bases removed from V and 12 bases from J, the gap between germline ends came to 12 bases. CDR1 and CDR2 (germline): SGHTA, FQGTGA. The CDR3 loop spans 12 amino acids. The CDR3 sequence: CASSFMGGGQFF. DNA for the CDR3: TGTGCCAGCAGCTTCATGGGGGGCGGGCAGTTCTTC.

This chain uses TRBV19 with TRBJ2-3, with D perhaps TRBD1 (6 bases). From germline, CDR1 is LNHDA and CDR2 SQIVND (reference sequence). V was clipped by 5 bases and J by 3 bases, with 18 bases between them. The CDR3 extends over 16 amino acids. The CDR3 coding sequence is TGTGCCAGTAGTTCGTACAGGGATGGAAATACAGATACGCAGTATTTT. This gives the protein CASSSYRDGNTDTQYF.

V and J are TRBV29-1 and TRBJ1-2; D perhaps matches TRBD1 (5 bases). Trimming removed 0 bases from V and 5 bases from J, with 7 bases in between. This CDR3 is 12 amino acids long. CDR1 SQVTM and CDR2 ANQGSEA come from the germline V gene. The CDR3 sequence is CSVEDQGYGYTF. The CDR3 nucleotides read TGCAGCGTTGAAGACCAGGGTTATGGCTACACCTTC.

Ten or more counts support this clonotype. The chain couples TRBV5-1 to TRBJ2-3, with D tentatively TRBD2 (6 bases). V lost 0 bases and J 4 bases, leaving 12 bases between the germline ends. From germline, CDR1 is SGHRS and CDR2 YFSETQ. The CDR3 sequence is 15 residues long. CDR3 protein: CASSLDAGQADTQYF. The CDR3, as DNA: TGCGCCAGCAGCTTGGACGCGGGGCAGGCAGATACGCAGTATTTT.

V gene TRBV2 combines with J gene TRBJ1-5; weak D call: TRBD1 (6 bases). The germline gives CDR1 SNHLY, CDR2 FYNNEI. The CDR3 extends over 13 amino acids. Trimming took off 6 bases at V and 5 bases at J, with 11 bases between the two ends. In nucleotides, the CDR3 is TGTGCCAGCAGGGAACAGGGATATCAGCCCCAGCATTTT. Its translation is CASREQGYQPQHF.

The chain employs TRBV20-1 and TRBJ1-6; D is possibly TRBD1 (6 bases). Trimming took 6 bases from V and 3 from J, leaving 15 bases between them. Germline V lookup: CDR1 DFQATT, CDR2 SNEGSKA (reference sequence). The CDR3 contains 15 residues. The CDR3: CSAEPRDNYNSPLHF. The CDR3 coding sequence is TGCAGTGCCGAACCCCGGGACAACTATAATTCACCCCTCCACTTT.

The sample holds many counts of this clonotype. The chain is built from TRBV2 and TRBJ2-7, with 7 bases aligning to TRBD1. Trimming removed 6 bases from V and 2 bases from J; junction bases left unmatched: 10. There are 15 residues in the CDR3. From germline, CDR1 is SNHLY and CDR2 FYNNEI. This CDR3 is CASRPLTGSAYEQYF. The CDR3 DNA follows: TGTGCCAGCAGACCATTGACAGGGTCCGCCTACGAGCAGTACTTC.

A note on this clonotype: A far larger clone is only one base removed, so a read error is likely. This rearrangement joins TRBV24-1 to TRBJ2-7; TRBD2 aligns across 10 bases. Trimming removed 4 bases from V and 7 bases from J; junction bases left unmatched: 21. The CDR3 sequence is 19 residues long. Germline V lookup: CDR1 KGHDR, CDR2 SFDVKD. The CDR3 DNA sequence: TGTGCCACCAGTGACGCTAGTGGTACTAGCGGGGCGCCCAACAATGAGCAGTACTTC. Protein: CATSDASGTSGAPNNEQYF.

The chain combines TRBV10-3 with TRBJ2-7, with TRBD1 matching over 7 bases. The CDR3 is 16 amino acids. V lost 6 bases and J lost 4; bases outside the gene matches: 15. Germline V gene data show CDR1 as ENHRY and CDR2 as SYGVKD. CDR3 coding DNA: TGTGCCATCAGCGGAACAGGGGTCCTTGGTGGGTACGAGCAGTACTTC. Translation: CAISGTGVLGGYEQYF.

This clonotype has a count of ten or more. The chain couples TRBV7-2 to TRBJ2-1; D is perhaps TRBD1 (6 bases). Germline CDR1 and CDR2: SGHTA and FQGNSA. Trimming stripped 7 bases from V and 5 bases from J, with 21 bases between. CDR3 size: 16 residues. CDR3 sequence reads: CASNRAVIGVDNEQFF. The CDR3 nucleotides are TGTGCCAGCAACAGGGCTGTAATAGGGGTGGACAATGAGCAGTTCTTC.

The rearrangement uses TRBV28 and TRBJ2-1; unclear D gene. In germline, CDR1 is MDHEN, CDR2 SYDVKM. This CDR3 region has 17 residues. V lost 5 bases to trimming and J lost 0 bases, with 17 bases between them. In DNA form, the CDR3 reads TGTGCCAGCAGTACCTCGTGGGCCCGGAGCTCCTACAATGAGCAGTTCTTC. Translated, it gives CASSTSWARSSYNEQFF.